This T cell receptor (beta chain) was recorded in a study of cytomegalovirus exposure and HLA in healthy donors. A remark on this clone: The target antigen is unknown.

Researchers ran the PCR with 60 Vbeta and 13 Jbeta primers. Libraries were prepared by immunoSEQ multiplex PCR; TCRdb keeps only in-frame clonotypes and omits some of them. The table lists some 170,000 clones, around 80% of them singletons. Overall study results and limits: Later, TCR association rates were found to vary by HLA locus, highest for DRB1 and lowest for HLA-C.

This CDR3 contains 11 residues. V gave up 3 bases and J gave up 8 bases, with 10 bases separating them. Germline lookup yields CDR1 SQVTM and CDR2 ANQGSEA. This receptor was identified in a girl between 5 and 17 years old in good health and CMV-seropositive. The chain has TRBV29-1 and TRBJ1-2; D uncertain. Input material: PBMCs. The CDR3 coding sequence is TGCAGCGTTGATCTAGTTGCGGGCTACACCTTC. Translation gives CSVDLVAGYTF.